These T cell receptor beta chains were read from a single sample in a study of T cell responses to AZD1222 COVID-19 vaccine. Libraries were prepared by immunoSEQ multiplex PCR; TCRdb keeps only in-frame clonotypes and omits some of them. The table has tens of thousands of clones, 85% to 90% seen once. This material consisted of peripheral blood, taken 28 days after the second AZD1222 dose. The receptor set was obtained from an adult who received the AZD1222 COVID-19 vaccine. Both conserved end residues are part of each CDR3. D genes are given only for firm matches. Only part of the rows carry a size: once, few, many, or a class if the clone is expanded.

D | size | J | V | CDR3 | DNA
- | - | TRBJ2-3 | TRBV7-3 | CASSPLESTDTQYF | TGTGCCAGCAGTCCCCTGGAGAGCACAGATACGCAGTATTTT
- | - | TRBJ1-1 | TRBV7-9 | CASSAYDLNTEAFF | TGTGCCAGCAGCGCGTACGACCTTAACACTGAAGCTTTCTTT
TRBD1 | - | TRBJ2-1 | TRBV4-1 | CASSRGTERFF | TGCGCCAGCAGCCGGGGGACAGAACGGTTCTTC
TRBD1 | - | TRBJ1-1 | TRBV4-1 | CASSQADRGNTEAFF | TGCGCCAGCAGCCAAGCAGACAGGGGGAACACTGAAGCTTTCTTT
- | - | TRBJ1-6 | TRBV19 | CASSMGDSYNSPLHF | TGTGCCAGTAGTATGGGGGACTCCTATAATTCACCCCTCCACTTT
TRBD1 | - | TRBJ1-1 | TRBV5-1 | CASSLTGAEAFF | TGCGCCAGCAGCCTGACAGGGGCTGAAGCTTTCTTT
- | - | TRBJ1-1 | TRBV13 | CASSSWTKNNAEAFF | TGTGCCAGCAGCTCTTGGACCAAAAATAACGCTGAAGCTTTCTTT
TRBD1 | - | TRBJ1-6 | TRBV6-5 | CASSYRDRGGSPLHF | TGTGCCAGCAGTTACCGGGACAGGGGTGGGTCACCCCTCCACTTT
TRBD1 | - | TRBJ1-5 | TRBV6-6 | CASSLQGASNQPQHF | TGTGCCAGCAGCCTACAGGGGGCCAGCAATCAGCCCCAGCATTTT
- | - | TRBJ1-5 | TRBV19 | CASSIPAYNQPQHF | TGTGCCAGTAGTATACCTGCTTACAATCAGCCCCAGCATTTT
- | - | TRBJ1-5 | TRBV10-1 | CASRRWTDLSNQPQHF | TGCGCCAGCAGGAGGTGGACAGACCTTAGCAATCAGCCCCAGCATTTT
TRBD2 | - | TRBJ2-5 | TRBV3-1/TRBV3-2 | CASSHQKLAGGTQYF | TGTGCCAGCAGCCACCAAAAACTAGCGGGGGGGACCCAGTACTTC
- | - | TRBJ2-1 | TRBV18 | CASSPVTGGGTDNEQFF | TGTGCCAGCTCACCTGTCACGGGGGGCGGTACAGACAATGAGCAGTTCTTC
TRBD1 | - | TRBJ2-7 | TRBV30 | CAWSGQGQGATYEQYF | TGTGCCTGGAGTGGCCAAGGACAGGGGGCCACCTACGAGCAGTACTTC
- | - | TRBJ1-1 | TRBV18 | CASSPIQGEAFF | TGTGCCAGCTCACCCATACAGGGAGAAGCTTTCTTT
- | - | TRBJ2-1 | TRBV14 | CASSPLGGAEQFF | TGTGCCAGCAGCCCCCTAGGGGGGGCTGAGCAGTTCTTC
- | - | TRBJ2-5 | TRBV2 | CASRGVGETQYF | TGTGCCAGCAGAGGAGTGGGGGAGACCCAGTACTTC
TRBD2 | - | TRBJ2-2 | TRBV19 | CASSGLAGVTGELFF | TGTGCCAGCAGTGGACTAGCGGGCGTCACCGGGGAGCTGTTTTTT
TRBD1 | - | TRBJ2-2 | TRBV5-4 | CASSWRTGPTGTGELFF | TGTGCCAGCAGCTGGCGGACAGGCCCTACGGGAACCGGGGAGCTGTTTTTT
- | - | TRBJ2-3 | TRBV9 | CASTAWSTDTQYF | TGTGCCAGCACCGCGTGGAGCACAGATACGCAGTATTTT
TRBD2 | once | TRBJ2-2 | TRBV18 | CASSPPGLAGGPNTGELFF | TGTGCCAGCTCACCACCGGGACTAGCGGGGGGGCCGAACACCGGGGAGCTGTTTTTT
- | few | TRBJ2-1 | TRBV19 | CASGRTGYNEQFF | TGTGCCAGTGGAAGGACCGGGTACAATGAGCAGTTCTTC
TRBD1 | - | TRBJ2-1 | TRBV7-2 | CASSPTLTGGDEQFF | TGTGCCAGCAGCCCCACCCTGACAGGGGGCGATGAGCAGTTCTTC
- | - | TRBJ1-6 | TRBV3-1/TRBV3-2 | CASSHLGRNSPLHF | TGTGCCAGCAGCCATTTAGGGAGGAATTCACCCCTCCACTTT
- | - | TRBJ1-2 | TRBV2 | CASSGDGAYGYTF | TGTGCCAGCAGTGGGGACGGTGCCTATGGCTACACCTTC
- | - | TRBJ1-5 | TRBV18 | CASSPGGSNQPQHF | TGTGCCAGCTCACCAGGGGGTAGCAATCAGCCCCAGCATTTT
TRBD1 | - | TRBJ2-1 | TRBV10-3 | CAISDGTVKINEQFF | TGTGCCATCAGTGACGGGACAGTGAAGATCAATGAGCAGTTCTTC